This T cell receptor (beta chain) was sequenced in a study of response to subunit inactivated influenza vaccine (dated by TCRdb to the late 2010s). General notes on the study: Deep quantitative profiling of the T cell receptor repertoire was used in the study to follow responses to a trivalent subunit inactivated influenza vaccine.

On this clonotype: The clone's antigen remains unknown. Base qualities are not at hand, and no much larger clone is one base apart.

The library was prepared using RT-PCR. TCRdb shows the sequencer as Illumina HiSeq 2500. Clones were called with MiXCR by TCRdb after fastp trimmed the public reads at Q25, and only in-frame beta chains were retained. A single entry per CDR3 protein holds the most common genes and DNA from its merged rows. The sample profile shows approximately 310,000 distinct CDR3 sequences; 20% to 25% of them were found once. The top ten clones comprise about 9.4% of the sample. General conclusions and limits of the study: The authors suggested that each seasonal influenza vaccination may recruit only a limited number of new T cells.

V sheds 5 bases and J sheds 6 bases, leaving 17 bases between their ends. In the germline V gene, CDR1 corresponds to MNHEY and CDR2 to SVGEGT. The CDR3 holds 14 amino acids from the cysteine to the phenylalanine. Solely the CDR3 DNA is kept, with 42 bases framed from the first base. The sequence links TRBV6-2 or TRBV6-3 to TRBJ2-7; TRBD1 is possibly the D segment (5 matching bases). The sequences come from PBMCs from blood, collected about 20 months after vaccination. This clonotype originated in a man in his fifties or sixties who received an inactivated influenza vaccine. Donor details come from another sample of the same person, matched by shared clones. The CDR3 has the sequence CASSRPRQGGEQYF. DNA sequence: TGTGCCAGCAGTCGACCGCGGCAGGGTGGCGAGCAGTACTTC.